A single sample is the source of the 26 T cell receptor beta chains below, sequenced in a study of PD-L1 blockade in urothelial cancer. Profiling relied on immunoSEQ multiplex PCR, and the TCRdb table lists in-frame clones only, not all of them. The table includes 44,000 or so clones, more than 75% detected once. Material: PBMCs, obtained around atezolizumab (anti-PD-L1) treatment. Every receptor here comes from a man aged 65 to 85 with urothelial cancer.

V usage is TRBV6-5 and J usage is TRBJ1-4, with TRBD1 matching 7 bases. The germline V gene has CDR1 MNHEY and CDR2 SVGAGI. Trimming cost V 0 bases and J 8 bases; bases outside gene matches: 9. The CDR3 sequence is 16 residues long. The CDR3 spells CASSYSPTGAGEKLFF. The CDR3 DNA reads TGTGCCAGCAGTTACTCTCCTACAGGGGCAGGCGAAAAACTGTTTTTT.

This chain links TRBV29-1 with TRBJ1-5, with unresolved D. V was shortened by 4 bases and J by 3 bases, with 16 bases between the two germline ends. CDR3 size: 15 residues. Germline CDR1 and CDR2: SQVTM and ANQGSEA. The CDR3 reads CSVVEGGLANQPQHF. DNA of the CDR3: TGCAGCGTTGTGGAGGGAGGACTCGCCAATCAGCCCCAGCATTTT.

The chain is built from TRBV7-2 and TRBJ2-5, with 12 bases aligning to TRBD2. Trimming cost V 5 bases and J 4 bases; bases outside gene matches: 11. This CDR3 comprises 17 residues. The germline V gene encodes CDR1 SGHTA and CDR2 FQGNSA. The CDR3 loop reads CASSKRTSGMAGETQYF. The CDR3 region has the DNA TGTGCCAGCAGCAAGAGGACTAGCGGGATGGCGGGAGAGACCCAGTACTTC.

CDR3 protein: CASSGRETQYF. The CDR3 nucleotides are TGTGCCAGCAGCGGGAGGGAGACCCAGTACTTC. The chain is built from TRBV5-6 and TRBJ2-5; possible D gene TRBD2, 6 bases. The CDR3 sequence is 11 residues long. Trimming pared 4 bases from V and 5 bases from J, leaving 6 bases between. Germline V gives CDR1 SGHDT, CDR2 YYEEEE.

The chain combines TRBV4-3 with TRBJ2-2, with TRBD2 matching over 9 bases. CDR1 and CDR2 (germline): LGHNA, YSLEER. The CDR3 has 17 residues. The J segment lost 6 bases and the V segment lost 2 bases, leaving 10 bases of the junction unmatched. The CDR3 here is CASSQSGRGRAAGELFF. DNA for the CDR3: TGCGCCAGCAGCCAAAGTGGGCGCGGGAGGGCCGCCGGGGAGCTGTTTTTT.

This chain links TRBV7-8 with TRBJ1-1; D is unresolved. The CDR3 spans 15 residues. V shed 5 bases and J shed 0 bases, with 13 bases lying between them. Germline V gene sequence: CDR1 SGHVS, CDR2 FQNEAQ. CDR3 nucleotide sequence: TGTGCCAGCAGCCTCGGCAGGTGGATGAACACTGAAGCTTTCTTT. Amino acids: CASSLGRWMNTEAFF.

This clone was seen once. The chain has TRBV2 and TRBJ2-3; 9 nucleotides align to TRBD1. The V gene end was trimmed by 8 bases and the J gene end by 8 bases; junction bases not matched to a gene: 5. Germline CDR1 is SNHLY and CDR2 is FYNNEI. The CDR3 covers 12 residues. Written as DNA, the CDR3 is TGTGCCAGCTCTACAGGGGGCGGTACGCAGTATTTT. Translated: CASSTGGGTQYF.

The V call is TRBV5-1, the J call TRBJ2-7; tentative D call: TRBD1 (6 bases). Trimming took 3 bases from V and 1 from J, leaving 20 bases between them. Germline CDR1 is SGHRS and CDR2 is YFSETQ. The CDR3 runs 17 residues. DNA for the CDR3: TGCGCCAGCAGCTCCCCCGACACCATCGACAGGTCCTACGAGCAGTACTTC. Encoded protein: CASSSPDTIDRSYEQYF.

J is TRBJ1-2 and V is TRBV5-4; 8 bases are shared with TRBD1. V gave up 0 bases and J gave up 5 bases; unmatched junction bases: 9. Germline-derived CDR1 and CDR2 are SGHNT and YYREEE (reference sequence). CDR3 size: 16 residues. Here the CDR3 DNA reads TGTGCCAGCAGCTTGGCGGCAACAGGGGGGGCTTATGGCTACACCTTC. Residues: CASSLAATGGAYGYTF.

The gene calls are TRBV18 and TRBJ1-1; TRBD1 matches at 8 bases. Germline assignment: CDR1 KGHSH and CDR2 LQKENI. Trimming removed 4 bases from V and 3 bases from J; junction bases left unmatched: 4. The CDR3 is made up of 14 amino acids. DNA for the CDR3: TGTGCCAGCTCACGACAGGGGAGGGACACTGAAGCTTTCTTT. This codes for CASSRQGRDTEAFF.

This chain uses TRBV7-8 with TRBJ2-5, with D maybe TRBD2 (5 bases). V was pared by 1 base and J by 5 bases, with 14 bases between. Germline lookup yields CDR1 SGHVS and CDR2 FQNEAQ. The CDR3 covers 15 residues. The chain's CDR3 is CASSLGTPRGETQYF. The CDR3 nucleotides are TGTGCCAGCAGCTTAGGGACTCCAAGAGGGGAGACCCAGTACTTC.

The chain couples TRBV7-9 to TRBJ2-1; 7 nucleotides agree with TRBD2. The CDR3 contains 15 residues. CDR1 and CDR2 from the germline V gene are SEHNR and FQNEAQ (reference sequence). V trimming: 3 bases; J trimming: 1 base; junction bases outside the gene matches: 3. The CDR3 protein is CASSLLGGSYNEQFF. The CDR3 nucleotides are TGTGCCAGCAGCTTGCTCGGGGGGTCCTACAATGAGCAGTTCTTC.

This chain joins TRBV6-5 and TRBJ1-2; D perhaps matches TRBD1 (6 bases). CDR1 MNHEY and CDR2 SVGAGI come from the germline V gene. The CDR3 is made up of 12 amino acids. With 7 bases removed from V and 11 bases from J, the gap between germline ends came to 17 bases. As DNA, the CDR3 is TGTGCCAGCACCCTCCCGGACAGCCATTACACCTTC. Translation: CASTLPDSHYTF.

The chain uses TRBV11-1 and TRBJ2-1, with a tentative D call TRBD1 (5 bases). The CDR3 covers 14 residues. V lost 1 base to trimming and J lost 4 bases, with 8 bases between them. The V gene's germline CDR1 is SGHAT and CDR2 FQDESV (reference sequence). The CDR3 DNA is TGTGCCAGCAGCTTAGGGACAAGGTACAATGAGCAGTTCTTC. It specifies CASSLGTRYNEQFF.

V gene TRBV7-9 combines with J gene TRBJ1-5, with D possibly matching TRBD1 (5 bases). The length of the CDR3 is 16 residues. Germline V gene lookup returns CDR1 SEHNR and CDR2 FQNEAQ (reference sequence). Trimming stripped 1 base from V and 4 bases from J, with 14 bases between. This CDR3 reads CASSLGPGIANQPQHF. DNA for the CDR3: TGTGCCAGCAGCTTAGGTCCAGGGATAGCTAATCAGCCCCAGCATTTT.

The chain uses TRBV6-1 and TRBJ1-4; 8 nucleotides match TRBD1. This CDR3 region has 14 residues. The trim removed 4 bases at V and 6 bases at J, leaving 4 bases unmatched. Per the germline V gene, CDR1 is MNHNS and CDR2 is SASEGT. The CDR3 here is CASSVPGGDEKLFF. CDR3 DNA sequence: TGTGCCAGCAGTGTACCAGGGGGCGATGAAAAACTGTTTTTT.

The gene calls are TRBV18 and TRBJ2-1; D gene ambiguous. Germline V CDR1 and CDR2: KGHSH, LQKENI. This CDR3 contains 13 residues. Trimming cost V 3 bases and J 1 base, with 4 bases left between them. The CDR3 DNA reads TGTGCCAGCTCACCCGCGTCCTACAATGAGCAGTTCTTC. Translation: CASSPASYNEQFF.

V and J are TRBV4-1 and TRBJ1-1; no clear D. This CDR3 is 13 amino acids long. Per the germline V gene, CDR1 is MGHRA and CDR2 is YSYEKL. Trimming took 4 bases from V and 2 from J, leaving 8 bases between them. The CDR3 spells CASSRRENTEAFF. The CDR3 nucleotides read TGCGCCAGCAGCCGCCGAGAAAACACTGAAGCTTTCTTT.

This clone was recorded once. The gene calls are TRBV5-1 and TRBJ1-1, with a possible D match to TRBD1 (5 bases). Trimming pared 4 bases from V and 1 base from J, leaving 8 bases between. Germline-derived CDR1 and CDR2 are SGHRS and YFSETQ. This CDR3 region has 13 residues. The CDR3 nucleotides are TGCGCCAGCAGCGGGGGGGGGAACACTGAAGCTTTCTTT. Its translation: CASSGGGNTEAFF.

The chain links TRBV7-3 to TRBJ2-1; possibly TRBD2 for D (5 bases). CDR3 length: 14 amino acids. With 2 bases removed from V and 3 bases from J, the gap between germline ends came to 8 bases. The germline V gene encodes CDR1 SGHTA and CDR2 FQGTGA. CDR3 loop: CASSLLGNYNEQFF. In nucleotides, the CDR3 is TGTGCCAGCAGCTTACTCGGGAACTACAATGAGCAGTTCTTC.

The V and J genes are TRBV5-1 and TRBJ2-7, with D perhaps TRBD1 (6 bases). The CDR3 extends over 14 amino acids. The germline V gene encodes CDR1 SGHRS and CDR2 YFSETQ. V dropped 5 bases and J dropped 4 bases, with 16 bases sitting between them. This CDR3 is CASRSGTGQYEQYF. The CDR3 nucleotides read TGCGCCAGCAGGTCCGGTACAGGGCAATACGAGCAGTACTTC.

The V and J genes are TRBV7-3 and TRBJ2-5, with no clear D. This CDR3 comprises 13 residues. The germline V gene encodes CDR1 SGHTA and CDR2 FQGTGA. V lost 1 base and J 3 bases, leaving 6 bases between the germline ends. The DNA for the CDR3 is TGTGCCAGCAGCTTAAATTCGGAAGAGACCCAGTACTTC. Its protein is CASSLNSEETQYF.

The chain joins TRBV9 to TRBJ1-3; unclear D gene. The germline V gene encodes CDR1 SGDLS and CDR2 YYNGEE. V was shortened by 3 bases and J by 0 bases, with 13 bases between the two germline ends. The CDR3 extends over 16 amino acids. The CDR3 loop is CASSAVADYSGNTIYF. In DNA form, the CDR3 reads TGTGCCAGCAGCGCCGTGGCAGACTACTCTGGAAACACCATATATTTT.

The CDR3 region is CASSLSRIEQYF. Written as DNA, the CDR3 is TGTGCCAGCAGTTTATCCAGAATCGAGCAGTACTTC. The chain is built from TRBV28 and TRBJ2-7; no firm D call. Germline CDR1 reads MDHEN; CDR2 reads SYDVKM. CDR3 length equals 12 residues. The V end lost 1 base, the J end lost 6 bases, and 7 bases lay between the germline ends.

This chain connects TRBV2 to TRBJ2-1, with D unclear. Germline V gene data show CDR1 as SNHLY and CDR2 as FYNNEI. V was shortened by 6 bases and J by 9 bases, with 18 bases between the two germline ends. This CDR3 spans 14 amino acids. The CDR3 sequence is CASSASSPGSEQFF. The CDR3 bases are TGTGCCAGCAGCGCTTCTTCACCGGGTAGTGAGCAGTTCTTC.

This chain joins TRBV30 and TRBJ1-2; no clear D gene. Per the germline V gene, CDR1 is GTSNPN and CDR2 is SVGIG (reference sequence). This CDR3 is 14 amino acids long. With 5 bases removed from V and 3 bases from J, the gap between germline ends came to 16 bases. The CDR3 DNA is TGTGCCTGGGGAAACCGACGGGGATACTATGGCTACACCTTC. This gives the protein CAWGNRRGYYGYTF. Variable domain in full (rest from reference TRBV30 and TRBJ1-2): SQTIHQWPATLVQPVGSPLSLECTVEGTSNPNLYWYRQAAGRGLQLLFYSVGIGQISSEVPQNLSASRPQDRQFILSSKKLLLSDSGFYLCAWGNRRGYYGYTFGSGTRLTVV.